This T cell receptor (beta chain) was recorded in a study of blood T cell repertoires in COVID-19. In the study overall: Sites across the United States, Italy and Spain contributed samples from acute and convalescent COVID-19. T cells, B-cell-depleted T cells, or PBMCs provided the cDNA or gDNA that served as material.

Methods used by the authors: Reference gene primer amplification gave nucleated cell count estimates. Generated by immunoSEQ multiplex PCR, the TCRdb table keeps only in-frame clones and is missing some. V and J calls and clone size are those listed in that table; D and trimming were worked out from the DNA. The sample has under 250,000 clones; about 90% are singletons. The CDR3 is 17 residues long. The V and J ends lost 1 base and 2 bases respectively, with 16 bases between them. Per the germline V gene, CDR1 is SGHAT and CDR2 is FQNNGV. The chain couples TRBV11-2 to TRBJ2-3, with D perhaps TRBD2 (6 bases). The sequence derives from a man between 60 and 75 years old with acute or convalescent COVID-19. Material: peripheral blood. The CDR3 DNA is TGTGCCAGCAGCTTAGCAACCCTAGCGAGGGCCACAGATACGCAGTATTTT. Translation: CASSLATLARATDTQYF.